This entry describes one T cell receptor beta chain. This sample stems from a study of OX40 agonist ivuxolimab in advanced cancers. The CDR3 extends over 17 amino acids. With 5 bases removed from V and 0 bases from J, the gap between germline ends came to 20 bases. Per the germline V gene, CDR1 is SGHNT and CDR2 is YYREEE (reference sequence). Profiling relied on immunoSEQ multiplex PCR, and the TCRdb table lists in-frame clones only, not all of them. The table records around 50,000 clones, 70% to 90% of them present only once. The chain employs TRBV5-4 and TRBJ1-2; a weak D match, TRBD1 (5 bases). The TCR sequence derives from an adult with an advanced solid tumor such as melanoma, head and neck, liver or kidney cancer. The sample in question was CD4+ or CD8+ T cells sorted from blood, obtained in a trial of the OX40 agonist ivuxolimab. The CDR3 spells CASSATHRDGPNYGYTF. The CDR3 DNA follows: TGTGCCAGCAGTGCAACCCATCGGGACGGACCTAACTATGGCTACACCTTC. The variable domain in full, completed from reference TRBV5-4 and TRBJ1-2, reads ETGVTQSPTHLIKTRGQQVTLRCSSQSGHNTVSWYQQALGQGPQFIFQYYREEENGRGNFPPRFSGLQFPNYSSELNVNALELDDSALYLCASSATHRDGPNYGYTFGSGTRLTVV.